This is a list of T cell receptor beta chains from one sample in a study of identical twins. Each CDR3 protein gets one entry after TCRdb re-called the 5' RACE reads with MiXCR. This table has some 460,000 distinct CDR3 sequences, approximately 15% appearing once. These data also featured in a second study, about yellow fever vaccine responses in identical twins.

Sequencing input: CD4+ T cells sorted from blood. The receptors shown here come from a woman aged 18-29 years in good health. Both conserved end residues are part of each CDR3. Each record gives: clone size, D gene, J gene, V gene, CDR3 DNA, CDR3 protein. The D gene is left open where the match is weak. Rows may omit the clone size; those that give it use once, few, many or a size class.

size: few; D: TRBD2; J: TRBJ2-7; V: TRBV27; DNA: TGTGCCAGCAGGGGGCACGGACTAGCGGGAGCCGAGCAGTACTTC; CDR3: CASRGHGLAGAEQYF
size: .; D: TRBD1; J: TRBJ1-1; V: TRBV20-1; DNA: TGCAGTGCCCTCCGGACAGGCCTGAACACTGAAGCTTTCTTT; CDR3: CSALRTGLNTEAFF
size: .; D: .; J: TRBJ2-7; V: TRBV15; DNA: TGTGCCACCAGCTTGCAGGGGAACTCCTACGAGCAGTACTTC; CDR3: CATSLQGNSYEQYF
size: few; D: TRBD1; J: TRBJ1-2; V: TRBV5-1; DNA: TGCGCCAGCAGCCCGGGGGACAGGGGGCGCGGTGGCTACACCTTC; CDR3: CASSPGDRGRGGYTF
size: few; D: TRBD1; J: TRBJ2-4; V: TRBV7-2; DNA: TGTGCCAGCAGCGATAGGGGGCCGGGAAACATTCAGTACTTC; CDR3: CASSDRGPGNIQYF
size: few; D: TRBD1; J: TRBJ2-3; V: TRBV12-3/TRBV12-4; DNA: TGTGCCAGCAGTTTAAGGGGGCTAGTCCGGGGTAGTGATACGCAGTATTTT; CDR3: CASSLRGLVRGSDTQYF
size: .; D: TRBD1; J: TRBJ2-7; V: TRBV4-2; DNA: TGTGCCAGCAGCCAAGAGATGGACAGGGTAGGCGAGCAGTACTTC; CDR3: CASSQEMDRVGEQYF
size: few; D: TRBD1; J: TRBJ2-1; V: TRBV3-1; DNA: TGTGCCAGCAGCACTTCCGGGACAGAAGACAATGAGCAGTTCTTC; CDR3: CASSTSGTEDNEQFF
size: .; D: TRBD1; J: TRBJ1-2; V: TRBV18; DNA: TGTGCCAGCTCACCCACAGGGGCTAACTATGGCTACACCTTC; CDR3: CASSPTGANYGYTF
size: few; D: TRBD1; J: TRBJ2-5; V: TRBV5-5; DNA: TGTGCCAGCAGCTTGATCGTGAGGACAGGGGTTGGAGAGACCCAGTACTTC; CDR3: CASSLIVRTGVGETQYF
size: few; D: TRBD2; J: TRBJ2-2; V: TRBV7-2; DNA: TGTGCCAGCAGCGTTACTAGCGGTTACACCGGGGAGCTGTTTTTT; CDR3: CASSVTSGYTGELFF
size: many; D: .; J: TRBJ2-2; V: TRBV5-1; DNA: TGCGCCAGCAGCTTGGACCCTAGCAACCCCGCCGGGGAGCTGTTTTTT; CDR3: CASSLDPSNPAGELFF
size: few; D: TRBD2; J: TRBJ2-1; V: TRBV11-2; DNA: TGTGCCAGCAGTCCCCGGGGCGGGACTAGCGGGAGGCACAATGAGCAGTTCTTC; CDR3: CASSPRGGTSGRHNEQFF
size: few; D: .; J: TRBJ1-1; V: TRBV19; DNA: TGTGCCAGTAGTCCCCAGATTTGGACGGCGAACACTGAAGCTTTCTTT; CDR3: CASSPQIWTANTEAFF
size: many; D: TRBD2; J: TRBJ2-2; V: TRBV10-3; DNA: TGTGCCATCAGGCCTGGGCGGGAGCTCACCGGGGAGCTGTTTTTT; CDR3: CAIRPGRELTGELFF
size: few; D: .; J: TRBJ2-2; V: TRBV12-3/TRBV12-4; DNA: TGTGCCAGCAGTTTTCTCCCGTCGAACACCGGGGAGCTGTTTTTT; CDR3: CASSFLPSNTGELFF
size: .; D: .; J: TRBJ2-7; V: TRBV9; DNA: TGTGCCAGCAGCTTTTCCGGGACAGCGGGGGAGCAGTACTTC; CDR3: CASSFSGTAGEQYF
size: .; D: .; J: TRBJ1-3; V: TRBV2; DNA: TGTGCCAGCACACTTCTGGCAGAATCTGGAAACACCATATATTTT; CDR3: CASTLLAESGNTIYF
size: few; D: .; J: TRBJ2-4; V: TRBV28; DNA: TGTGCCAGCAGTTTATACACCGGGGGCAGCGCCAAAAACATTCAGTACTTC; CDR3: CASSLYTGGSAKNIQYF
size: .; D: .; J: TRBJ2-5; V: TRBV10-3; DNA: TGTGCCATCAGTGAATCCGGCCTCCAAAGGGGAGAGACCCAGTACTTC; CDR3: CAISESGLQRGETQYF
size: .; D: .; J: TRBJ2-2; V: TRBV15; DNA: TGTGCCACCAGCAGAGAAGTGTGGTCCGGGGAGCTGTTTTTT; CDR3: CATSREVWSGELFF
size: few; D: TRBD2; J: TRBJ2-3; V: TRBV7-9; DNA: TGTGCCAGCAGCTTAGTATTAGCGGGGGGCACAGATACGCAGTATTTT; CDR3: CASSLVLAGGTDTQYF
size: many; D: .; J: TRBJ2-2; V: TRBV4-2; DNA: TGTGCCAGCAGCCAAGAGATCGGCCTAGCGAACACCGGGGAGCTGTTTTTT; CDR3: CASSQEIGLANTGELFF
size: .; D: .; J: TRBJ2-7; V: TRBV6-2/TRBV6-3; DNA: TGTGCCAGCAGTGAGGGGGGATCGGGAGTCTACGAGCAGTACTTC; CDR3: CASSEGGSGVYEQYF
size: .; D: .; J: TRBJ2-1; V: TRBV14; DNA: TGTGCCAGCAGCCAAGATACGTTCGGCCGGCCCCAGTTCTTC; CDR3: CASSQDTFGRPQFF
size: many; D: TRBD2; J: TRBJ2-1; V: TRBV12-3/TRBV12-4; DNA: TGTGCCAGCAGCACCATAGCGGGAGGGGTGAATGAGCAGTTCTTC; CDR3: CASSTIAGGVNEQFF
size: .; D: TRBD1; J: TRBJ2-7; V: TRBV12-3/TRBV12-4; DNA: TGTGCCAGCAGTTTAGTGGACAGGTCTCCCTACGAGCAGTACTTC; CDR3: CASSLVDRSPYEQYF
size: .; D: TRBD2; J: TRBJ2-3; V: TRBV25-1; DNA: TGTGCCAGCAGGAGCGGGAGGGCCCAAACAGATACGCAGTATTTT; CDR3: CASRSGRAQTDTQYF
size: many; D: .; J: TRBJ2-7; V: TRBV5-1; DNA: TGCGCCAGCAGCTATCTTTGGGGCCGCTACGAGCAGTACTTC; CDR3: CASSYLWGRYEQYF
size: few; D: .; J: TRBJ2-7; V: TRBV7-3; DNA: TGTGCCAGCAGCTTCACAGGGCTTACCTACGAGCAGTACTTC; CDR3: CASSFTGLTYEQYF
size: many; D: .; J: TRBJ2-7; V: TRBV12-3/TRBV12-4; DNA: TGTGCCAGCAGTCCACTATCAAACCCTTACGAGCAGTACTTC; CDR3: CASSPLSNPYEQYF
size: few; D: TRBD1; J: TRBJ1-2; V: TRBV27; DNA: TGTGCCAGCAGTTCCGGACAGGGTCACTATGGCTACACCTTC; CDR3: CASSSGQGHYGYTF
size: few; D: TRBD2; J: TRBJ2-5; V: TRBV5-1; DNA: TGCGCCAGCCGGAGGATTGGGCGGGAGGCGGAGACCCAGTACTTC; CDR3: CASRRIGREAETQYF
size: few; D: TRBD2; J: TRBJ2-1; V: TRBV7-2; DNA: TGTGCCAGCAGCTTAAGCGGGGGGGGCGATGAGCAGTTCTTC; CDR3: CASSLSGGGDEQFF
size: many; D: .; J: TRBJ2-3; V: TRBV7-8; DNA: TGTGCCAGCAGTTCACTCACAGATACGCAGTATTTT; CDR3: CASSSLTDTQYF
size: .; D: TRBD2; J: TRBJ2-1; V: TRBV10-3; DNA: TGTGCCATCAGTGCCTCACTAGCGGGAGGCAACAATGAGCAGTTCTTC; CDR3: CAISASLAGGNNEQFF
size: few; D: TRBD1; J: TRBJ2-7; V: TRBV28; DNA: TGTGCCAGCAGTTTTGGGGACAGGGACTACGAGCAGTACTTC; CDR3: CASSFGDRDYEQYF
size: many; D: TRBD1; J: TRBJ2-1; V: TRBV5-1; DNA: TGCGCCAGCAGCATCTACCAGGGGGCGAATGAGCAGTTCTTC; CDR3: CASSIYQGANEQFF
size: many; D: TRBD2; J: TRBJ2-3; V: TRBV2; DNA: TGTGCCAGCAGTGAAAGCGGGAGATTGGATACGCAGTATTTT; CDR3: CASSESGRLDTQYF
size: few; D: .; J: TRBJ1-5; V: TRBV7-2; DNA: TGTGCCAGCAGCCAATATAGCAATCAGCCCCAGCATTTT; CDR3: CASSQYSNQPQHF
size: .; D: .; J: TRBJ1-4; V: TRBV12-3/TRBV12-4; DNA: TGTGCCAGCAGTCCTGGGCGGGGGGTATCAGGTGAAAAACTGTTTTTT; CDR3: CASSPGRGVSGEKLFF
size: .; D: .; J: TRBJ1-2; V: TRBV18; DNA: TGTGCCAGCTCACCGGGCCTCGGGGCTAACTATGGCTACACCTTC; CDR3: CASSPGLGANYGYTF
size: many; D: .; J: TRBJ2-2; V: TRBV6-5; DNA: TGTGCCAGCAGTCAGACTGCCGGGGAGCTGTTTTTT; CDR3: CASSQTAGELFF
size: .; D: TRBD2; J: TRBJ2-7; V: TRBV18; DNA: TGTGCCAGCTCACCATGGCTAGCGGGGTCTAACGAGCAGTACTTC; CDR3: CASSPWLAGSNEQYF
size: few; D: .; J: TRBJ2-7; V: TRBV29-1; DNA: TGCAGCGTTTCTACCGTCTACGAGCAGTACTTC; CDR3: CSVSTVYEQYF